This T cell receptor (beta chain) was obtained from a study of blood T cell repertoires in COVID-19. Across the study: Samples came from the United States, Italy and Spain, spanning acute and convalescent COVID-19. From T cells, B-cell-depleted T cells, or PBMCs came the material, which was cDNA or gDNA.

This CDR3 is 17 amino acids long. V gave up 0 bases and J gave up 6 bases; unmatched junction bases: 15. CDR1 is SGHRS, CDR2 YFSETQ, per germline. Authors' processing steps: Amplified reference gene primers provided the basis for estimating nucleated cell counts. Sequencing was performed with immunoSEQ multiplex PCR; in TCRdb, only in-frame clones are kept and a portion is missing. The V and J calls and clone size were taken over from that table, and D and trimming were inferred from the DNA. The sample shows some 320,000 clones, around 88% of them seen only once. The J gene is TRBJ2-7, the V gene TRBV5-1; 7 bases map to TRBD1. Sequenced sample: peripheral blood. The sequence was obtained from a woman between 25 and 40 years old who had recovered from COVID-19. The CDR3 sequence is CASSLGTGTVALLEQYF. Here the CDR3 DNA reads TGCGCCAGCAGCTTGGGGACCGGGACAGTCGCCCTCCTCGAGCAGTACTTC.